This TCR beta chain was found in a study of blood T cell repertoires in COVID-19. Clones were sequenced by immunoSEQ multiplex PCR, and TCRdb holds only the in-frame ones, with some missing. The table lists 310,000 or so clones, around 89% of them singletons. This clonotype was obtained from a woman aged 45 to 65 with active or convalescent COVID-19. Sequenced input: peripheral blood.

CDR3 DNA: TGTGCCAGCAGCACCCAGGGGAGGGACACTGAAGCTTTCTTT. This gives the protein CASSTQGRDTEAFF. The V gene is TRBV6-5, the J gene TRBJ1-1; D is perhaps TRBD1 (6 bases). This CDR3 is 14 amino acids long. The germline gives CDR1 MNHEY, CDR2 SVGAGI. The V end was cut by 6 bases, the J end by 3 bases, with 14 bases between.